These 26 T cell receptor beta chains were sequenced from one sample in a study of blood T cell repertoires in COVID-19. Assay used: immunoSEQ multiplex PCR; TCRdb lists only in-frame clones, some missing. The sample has about 70,000 clones; 87% are singletons. Sequencing was done on a sample of peripheral blood. Receptors were obtained from a man between 45 and 60 years old with active COVID-19.

This clone was detected only a few times. This chain joins TRBV24-1 and TRBJ2-5, with TRBD2 matching over 8 bases. This CDR3 has 15 residues. J lost 4 bases, V lost 7 bases, and 10 bases had no gene match. In germline, CDR1 is KGHDR, CDR2 SFDVKD. The CDR3 sequence: CATSAGTRVGETQYF. DNA for the CDR3: TGTGCCACCAGCGCCGGGACTAGGGTCGGAGAGACCCAGTACTTC.

The rearrangement joins TRBV3-1 (or the pseudogene TRBV3-2) to TRBJ1-4, with D hard to call. From germline, CDR1 is LGHDT and CDR2 YNNKEL (reference sequence). The CDR3 runs 14 residues. Trimming took 0 bases from V and 10 from J, leaving 12 bases between them. The CDR3 sequence is CASSQEDGSGKLFF. The CDR3 DNA reads as TGTGCCAGCAGCCAAGAGGACGGGAGCGGAAAACTGTTTTTT.

The chain couples TRBV6-5 to TRBJ2-1; TRBD2 matches 7 bases. Looked up from germline, CDR1 is MNHEY and CDR2 is SVGAGI. The CDR3 has 15 amino acids. V gave up 7 bases and J gave up 9 bases; unmatched junction bases: 15. The CDR3 DNA reads as TGTGCCAGCACCCTCGCGGGGGAGGGCCGTCGTGAGCAGTTCTTC. This gives the protein CASTLAGEGRREQFF.

V usage is TRBV3-1 (or the pseudogene TRBV3-2) and J usage is TRBJ1-1, with D possibly being TRBD1 (5 bases). The germline V and J ends were trimmed by 4 bases and 4 bases, with 16 bases remaining between them. Germline V lookup: CDR1 LGHDT, CDR2 YNNKEL (reference sequence). This CDR3 region has 15 residues. The CDR3 DNA reads as TGTGCCAGCAGCCCTATTTCAGGGCGAGGCACTGAAGCTTTCTTT. It encodes CASSPISGRGTEAFF.

About this clone: Other DNA sequences in this sample translate to the same CDR3. V gene TRBV11-2 combines with J gene TRBJ2-5; a weak D match, TRBD2 (5 bases). V lost 2 bases to trimming and J lost 5 bases, with 15 bases between them. The CDR3 length is 15 residues. The V gene's germline CDR1 is SGHAT and CDR2 FQNNGV. The CDR3 protein is CASSLSSGGSETQYF. In nucleotides, the CDR3 is TGTGCCAGCAGCTTATCATCTGGTGGGAGCGAGACCCAGTACTTC.

The rearrangement joins TRBV6-2 or TRBV6-3 to TRBJ2-7; D might be TRBD1 (6 bases). This CDR3 contains 15 residues. Germline CDR1 and CDR2: MNHEY and SVGEGT. V was clipped by 2 bases and J by 0 bases, with 11 bases between them. CDR3 in amino acids: CASSYGTLSSYEQYF. The CDR3 coding sequence is TGTGCCAGCAGTTACGGGACATTGAGCTCCTACGAGCAGTACTTC.

The chain links TRBV19 to TRBJ2-3, with unresolved D. CDR3 length: 13 amino acids. CDR1 and CDR2 from the germline V gene are LNHDA and SQIVND (reference sequence). Trimming left V 11 bases short and J 0 bases short, with 12 bases between. CDR3 in amino acids: CASSEVSTDTQYF. In DNA, the CDR3 is TGTGCCTCCTCTGAGGTTAGCACAGATACGCAGTATTTT.

This chain joins TRBV5-5 and TRBJ2-2, with D perhaps matching TRBD1 (6 bases). CDR3 length equals 13 residues. V dropped 2 bases and J dropped 5 bases, with 7 bases sitting between them. Germline-derived CDR1 and CDR2 are SGHKS and YYEKEE (reference sequence). CDR3 sequence (DNA): TGTGCCAGCAGCTTCGACAGGACCGGGGAGCTGTTTTTT. Protein product: CASSFDRTGELFF.

This clone occurred once. The V and J genes are TRBV5-1 and TRBJ1-5, with D perhaps matching TRBD1 (6 bases). The V end lost 0 bases, the J end lost 4 bases, and 11 bases lay between the germline ends. Germline V gives CDR1 SGHRS, CDR2 YFSETQ. The CDR3 totals 15 residues. The chain's CDR3 is CASSLASGQNQPQHF. The CDR3 DNA is TGCGCCAGCAGCTTGGCCTCGGGACAAAATCAGCCCCAGCATTTT.

A few counts support this clone. V and J are TRBV29-1 and TRBJ1-1, with D perhaps matching TRBD1 (6 bases). The V end was cut by 7 bases, the J end by 8 bases, with 14 bases between. The CDR3 extends over 11 amino acids. Germline CDR1 reads SQVTM; CDR2 reads ANQGSEA. CDR3 amino acids: CSAHGRGEAFF. CDR3 sequence (DNA): TGCAGCGCCCACGGGAGGGGGGAAGCTTTCTTT.

Only a few counts were recorded for this clone. The genes are TRBV30 and TRBJ1-4; the D is unclear. CDR3 length: 15 residues. The ends were cut back, 1 base at V and 0 bases at J, with 9 bases in the middle. Germline V lookup: CDR1 GTSNPN, CDR2 SVGIG (reference sequence). CDR3 in amino acids: CAWSGVISTNEKLFF. The CDR3 DNA sequence: TGTGCCTGGAGTGGAGTTATATCAACTAATGAAAAACTGTTTTTT.

This chain uses TRBV10-2 with TRBJ2-1, with 7 bases lining up with TRBD2. The germline V gene encodes CDR1 WSHSY and CDR2 SAAADI. Losses at the gene ends were 3 bases for V and 4 bases for J; bases not matched to a gene: 6. The CDR3 runs to 15 residues. This CDR3 is CASSERLAAYNEQFF. The CDR3 DNA reads TGCGCCAGCAGTGAAAGGCTAGCGGCTTACAATGAGCAGTTCTTC.

The CDR3 DNA is TGTGCCAGCAGTGCCGGGACTAGCGGCTACAATGAGCAGTTCTTC. It yields the protein CASSAGTSGYNEQFF. V is TRBV6-6 and J is TRBJ2-1; 11 bases line up with TRBD2. Germline lookup yields CDR1 MNHNY and CDR2 SVGAGI (reference sequence). CDR3 size: 15 residues. V shed 5 bases and J 3 bases; nucleotides not matched to a gene: 3.

The rearrangement uses TRBV27 and TRBJ2-3, with D unresolved. The V end lost 5 bases, the J end lost 0 bases, and 6 bases lay between the germline ends. This CDR3 has 13 amino acids. In germline, CDR1 is MNHEY, CDR2 SMNVEV (reference sequence). CDR3 bases: TGTGCCAGCAGTCCCCTGAGCACAGATACGCAGTATTTT. Its translation is CASSPLSTDTQYF.

This clone was detected a few times. The gene calls are TRBV4-1 and TRBJ1-2; no reliable D call. Germline-derived CDR1 and CDR2 are MGHRA and YSYEKL. V shed 2 bases and J shed 0 bases, with 16 bases lying between them. The CDR3 runs 17 residues. CDR3 sequence: CASSQSPGRRTNYGYTF. The CDR3 DNA sequence: TGCGCCAGCAGCCAAAGTCCGGGAAGACGAACTAACTATGGCTACACCTTC.

V and J are TRBV28 and TRBJ2-1; 7 nucleotides line up with TRBD1. The CDR3 spans 16 residues. After removal of 8 bases from V and 8 bases from J, the junction contained 18 bases not matched to a gene. Germline assignment: CDR1 MDHEN and CDR2 SYDVKM. The CDR3 region is CASGAPGGQRTDEQFF. CDR3 nucleotides: TGTGCCAGCGGAGCCCCAGGGGGACAGCGGACAGATGAGCAGTTCTTC.

V gene TRBV29-1 combines with J gene TRBJ2-3; possibly TRBD2 for D (5 bases). With 7 bases removed from V and 2 bases from J, the gap between germline ends came to 22 bases. CDR3 length: 16 amino acids. Germline values: CDR1 SQVTM, CDR2 ANQGSEA. CDR3 bases: TGCAGCGCCGGAACACGACGATTCGGGGACACAGATACGCAGTATTTT. Its translation is CSAGTRRFGDTDTQYF.

CDR3 in amino acids: CASSSGQTSTDTQYF. The CDR3 DNA reads as TGCGCCAGCAGCAGTGGACAGACTAGCACAGATACGCAGTATTTT. The rearrangement links TRBV5-1 to TRBJ2-3, with a weak D call TRBD1 (6 bases). The CDR3 has 15 amino acids. Deletions cut 4 bases from V and 0 bases from J, with 12 bases between. The germline CDR1 and CDR2 sequences are SGHRS and YFSETQ.

This clone was seen a single time. The chain employs TRBV18 and TRBJ1-1; 7 bases agree with TRBD1. CDR3 length: 15 amino acids. Trimming took 4 bases from V and 4 from J; bases not matched to a gene: 9. Germline loops: CDR1 KGHSH, CDR2 LQKENI. CDR3 coding DNA: TGTGCCAGCTCACTAATGACAGGGATGAGCACTGAAGCTTTCTTT. It codes for CASSLMTGMSTEAFF.

The chain is built from TRBV14 and TRBJ2-7; weak D call: TRBD2 (5 bases). The CDR3 contains 15 residues. Germline lookup yields CDR1 SGHDN and CDR2 FVKESK. Trimming shortened V by 3 bases and J by 2 bases, and 14 bases separated the two germline ends. The CDR3 nucleotides read TGTGCCAGCAGCCAGACACGGGGATACCCCTACGAGCAGTACTTC. Protein sequence: CASSQTRGYPYEQYF.

The rearrangement links TRBV5-1 to TRBJ2-5, with 13 bases aligning to TRBD2. The CDR3 runs to 16 residues. V trimming: 4 bases; J trimming: 1 base; junction bases outside the gene matches: 4. In germline, CDR1 is SGHRS, CDR2 YFSETQ. This CDR3 is CASSPGLAGAQETQYF. CDR3 coding DNA: TGCGCCAGCAGCCCCGGACTAGCGGGGGCCCAAGAGACCCAGTACTTC.

There are many counts of this clone. The gene calls are TRBV16 and TRBJ1-2; D remains unclear. Germline CDR1 and CDR2: KGHSY and FQNENV. V gave up 4 bases and J gave up 7 bases, with 13 bases separating them. CDR3 size: 13 residues. Here the CDR3 reads CASSPRDSGGYTF. The CDR3 region has the DNA TGTGCCAGCAGCCCCAGAGATAGCGGTGGCTACACCTTC.

The V and J genes are TRBV5-5 and TRBJ1-1, with D possibly matching TRBD1 (6 bases). The length of the CDR3 is 14 residues. Germline CDR1 SGHKS, CDR2 YYEKEE (reference sequence). V was cut by 6 bases and J by 7 bases, with 19 bases left in between. The CDR3 protein is CASTLMEAGVEAFF. CDR3 bases: TGTGCCAGCACCCTCATGGAGGCAGGGGTTGAAGCTTTCTTT.

The V and J genes are TRBV14 and TRBJ2-3, with TRBD2 identical over 7 bases. Trimming took 4 bases from V and 2 from J; bases not matched to a gene: 6. The length of the CDR3 is 15 residues. Germline CDR1 and CDR2: SGHDN and FVKESK. CDR3 nucleotide sequence: TGTGCCAGCAGCCGGCTAGCGGAGGTCACAGATACGCAGTATTTT. Protein product: CASSRLAEVTDTQYF.

This chain uses TRBV19 with TRBJ2-7, with TRBD1 matching over 7 bases. CDR1 and CDR2 (germline): LNHDA, SQIVND (reference sequence). V was pared by 3 bases and J by 1 base, with 3 bases of the junction left unmatched. The CDR3 contains 14 residues. CDR3 coding DNA: TGTGCCAGTAGTATCCCGGGACAGTCCTACGAGCAGTACTTC. It encodes CASSIPGQSYEQYF.

This chain uses TRBV12-3 or TRBV12-4 with TRBJ1-1, with 7 bases lining up with TRBD1. J lost 6 bases, V lost 5 bases, and 6 bases had no gene match. The CDR3 is made up of 13 amino acids. The CDR3 loop is CASSNTGVAEAFF. DNA of the CDR3: TGTGCCAGCAGTAACACAGGGGTCGCTGAAGCTTTCTTT.